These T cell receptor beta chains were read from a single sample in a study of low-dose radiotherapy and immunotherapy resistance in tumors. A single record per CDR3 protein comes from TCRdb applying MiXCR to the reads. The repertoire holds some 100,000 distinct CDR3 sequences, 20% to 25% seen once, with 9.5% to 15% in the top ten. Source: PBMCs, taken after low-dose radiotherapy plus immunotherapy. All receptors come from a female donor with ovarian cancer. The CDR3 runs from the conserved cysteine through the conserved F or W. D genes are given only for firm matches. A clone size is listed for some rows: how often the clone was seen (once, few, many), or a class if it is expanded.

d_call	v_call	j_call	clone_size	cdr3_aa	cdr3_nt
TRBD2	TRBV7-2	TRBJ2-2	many	CASSGQAGFVTGELFF	TGTGCCAGCAGCGGACAAGCGGGATTTGTTACCGGGGAGCTGTTTTTT
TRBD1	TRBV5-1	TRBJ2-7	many	CASSPAGQGEYEQYF	TGCGCCAGCAGCCCGGCCGGACAGGGAGAATACGAGCAGTACTTC
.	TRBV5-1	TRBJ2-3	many	CASGTITDTQYF	TGCGCCAGCGGGACCATCACAGATACGCAGTATTTT
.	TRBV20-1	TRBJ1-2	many	CSATHDSPNYGYTF	TGCAGTGCTACACACGACAGCCCAAACTATGGCTACACCTTC
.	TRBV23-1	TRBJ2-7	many	CASSLGTAWAYEQYF	TGCGCCAGCAGTCTAGGTACAGCGTGGGCCTACGAGCAGTACTTC
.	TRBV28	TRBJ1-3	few	CASSPHDSGNTIYF	TGTGCCAGCAGTCCACACGACTCTGGAAACACCATATATTTT
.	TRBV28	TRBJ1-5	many	CASTLTEQPQHF	TGTGCCAGCACCTTAACAGAGCAGCCCCAGCATTTT
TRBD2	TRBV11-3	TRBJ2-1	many	CASSLRGIAGSYNEQFF	TGTGCCAGCAGCCTCCGGGGGATAGCGGGGTCCTACAATGAGCAGTTCTTC
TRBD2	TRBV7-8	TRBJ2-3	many	CASSLAPLAGATDTQYF	TGTGCCAGCAGCTTAGCCCCCCTAGCGGGAGCCACAGATACGCAGTATTTT
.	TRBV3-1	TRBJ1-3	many	CASSQDIHSGNTIYF	TGTGCCAGCAGCCAAGATATCCACTCTGGAAACACCATATATTTT
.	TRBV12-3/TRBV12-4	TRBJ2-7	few	CASSLAAYEQYF	TGTGCCAGCAGTTTAGCTGCCTACGAGCAGTACTTC
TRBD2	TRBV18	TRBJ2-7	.	CASSPASGAYEQYF	TGTGCCAGCTCGCCCGCTAGCGGGGCCTACGAGCAGTACTTC
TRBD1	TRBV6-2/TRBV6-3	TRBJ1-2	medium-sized	CASSYSLARGRPLYGYTF	TGTGCCAGCAGTTACTCGCTGGCCAGGGGGCGTCCCCTTTATGGCTACACCTTC
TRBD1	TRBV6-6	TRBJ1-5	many	CASSLRTGGWSVNQPQHF	TGTGCCAGCAGTTTACGGACAGGGGGATGGTCGGTGAATCAGCCCCAGCATTTT
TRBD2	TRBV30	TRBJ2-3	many	CAWSLAGRGDTQYF	TGTGCCTGGTCCCTAGCGGGGAGGGGAGATACGCAGTATTTT
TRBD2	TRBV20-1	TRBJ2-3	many	CSASPGLAGYTDTQYF	TGCAGTGCCTCACCTGGACTAGCGGGGTACACAGATACGCAGTATTTT
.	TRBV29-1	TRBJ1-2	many	CSVGGGAALGYTF	TGCAGCGTGGGGGGGGGGGCGGCCCTCGGCTACACCTTC
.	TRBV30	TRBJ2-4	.	CAWSVRVGAVLAKNIQYF	TGTGCCTGGAGTGTTAGGGTTGGGGCAGTACTAGCCAAAAACATTCAGTACTTC
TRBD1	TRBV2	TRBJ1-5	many	CASRAARTGQASNQPQHF	TGTGCCAGCAGGGCCGCCCGTACCGGACAGGCCAGCAATCAGCCCCAGCATTTT
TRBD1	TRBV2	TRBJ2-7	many	CASSEGGVSPVQYF	TGTGCCAGCAGCGAAGGGGGCGTATCCCCCGTGCAGTACTTC
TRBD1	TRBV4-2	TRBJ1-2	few	CASSLHYPTGEYGYTF	TGTGCCAGCAGCCTACATTACCCGACAGGGGAATATGGCTACACCTTC
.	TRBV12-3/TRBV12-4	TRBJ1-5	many	CASSFVWTAHENQPQHF	TGTGCCAGCAGTTTTGTTTGGACAGCCCACGAAAATCAGCCCCAGCATTTT
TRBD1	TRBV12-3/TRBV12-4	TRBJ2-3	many	CASSQGQGQTDTQYF	TGTGCCAGCAGCCAAGGACAGGGGCAAACAGATACGCAGTATTTT
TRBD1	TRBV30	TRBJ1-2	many	CAWSVLVFRVDRGYGYTF	TGTGCCTGGAGTGTACTTGTTTTTCGGGTCGACAGGGGCTATGGCTACACCTTC
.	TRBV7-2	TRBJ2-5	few	CASSLDAAGETQYF	TGTGCCAGCAGCTTAGACGCCGCGGGAGAGACCCAGTACTTC